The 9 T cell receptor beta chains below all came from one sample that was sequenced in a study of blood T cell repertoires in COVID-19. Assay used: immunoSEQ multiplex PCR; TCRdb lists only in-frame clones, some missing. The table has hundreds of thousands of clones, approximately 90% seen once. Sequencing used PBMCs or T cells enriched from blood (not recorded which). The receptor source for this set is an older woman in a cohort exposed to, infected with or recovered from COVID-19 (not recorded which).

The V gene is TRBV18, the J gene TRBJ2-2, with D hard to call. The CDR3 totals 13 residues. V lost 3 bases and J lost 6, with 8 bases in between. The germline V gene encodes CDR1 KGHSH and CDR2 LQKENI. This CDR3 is CASSPSVSGELFF. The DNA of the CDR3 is TGTGCCAGCTCACCCAGCGTCTCCGGGGAGCTGTTTTTT.

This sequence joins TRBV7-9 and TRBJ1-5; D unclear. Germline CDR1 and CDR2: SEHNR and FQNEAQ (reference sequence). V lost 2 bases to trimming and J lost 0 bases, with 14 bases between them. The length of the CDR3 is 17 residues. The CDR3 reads CASSLIPAGNSNQPQHF. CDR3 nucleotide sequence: TGTGCCAGCAGCTTAATCCCGGCCGGGAATAGCAATCAGCCCCAGCATTTT. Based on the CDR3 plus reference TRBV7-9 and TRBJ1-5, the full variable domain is DTGVSQNPRHKITKRGQNVTFRCDPISEHNRLYWYRQTLGQGPEFLTYFQNEAQLEKSRLLSDRFSAERPKGSFSTLEIQRTEQGDSAMYLCASSLIPAGNSNQPQHFGDGTRLSIL.

CDR3 DNA: TGTGCCAGCAGCGAAGACAGGCTCTCACCCCTCCACTTT. The encoded protein is CASSEDRLSPLHF. J is TRBJ1-6 and V is TRBV5-5; perhaps TRBD1 as D (6 bases). The V end lost 4 bases, the J end lost 10 bases, and 12 bases lay between the germline ends. CDR1 is SGHKS, CDR2 YYEKEE, per germline (reference sequence). This CDR3 is built from 13 residues.

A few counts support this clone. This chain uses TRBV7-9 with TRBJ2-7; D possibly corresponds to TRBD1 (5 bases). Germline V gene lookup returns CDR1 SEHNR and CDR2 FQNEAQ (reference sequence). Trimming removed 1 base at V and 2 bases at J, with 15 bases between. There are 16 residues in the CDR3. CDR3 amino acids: CASSLVLGEGAYEQYF. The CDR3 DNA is TGTGCCAGCAGCTTAGTTCTAGGGGAAGGGGCCTACGAGCAGTACTTC. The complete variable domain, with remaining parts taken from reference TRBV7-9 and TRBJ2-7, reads DTGVSQNPRHKITKRGQNVTFRCDPISEHNRLYWYRQTLGQGPEFLTYFQNEAQLEKSRLLSDRFSAERPKGSFSTLEIQRTEQGDSAMYLCASSLVLGEGAYEQYFGPGTRLTVT.

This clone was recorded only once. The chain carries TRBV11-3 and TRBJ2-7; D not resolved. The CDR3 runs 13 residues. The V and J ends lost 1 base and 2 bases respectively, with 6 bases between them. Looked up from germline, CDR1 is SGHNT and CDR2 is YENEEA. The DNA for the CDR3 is TGTGCCAGCAGCTTAGGGCCAACCTACGAGCAGTACTTC. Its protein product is CASSLGPTYEQYF.

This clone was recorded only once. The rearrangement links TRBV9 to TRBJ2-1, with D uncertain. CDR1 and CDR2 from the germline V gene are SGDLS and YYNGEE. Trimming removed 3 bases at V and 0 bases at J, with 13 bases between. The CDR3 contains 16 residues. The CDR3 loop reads CASSESPSGSYNEQFF. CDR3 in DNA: TGTGCCAGCAGCGAGTCCCCGTCCGGCTCCTACAATGAGCAGTTCTTC.

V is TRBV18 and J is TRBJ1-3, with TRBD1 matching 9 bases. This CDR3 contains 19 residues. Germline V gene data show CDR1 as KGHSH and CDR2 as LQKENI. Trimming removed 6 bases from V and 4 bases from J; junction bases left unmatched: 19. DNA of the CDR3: TGTGCCAGCTCGCTGGGACAGGGTACACTAAGGGAAGGCGGAAACACCATATATTTT. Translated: CASSLGQGTLREGGNTIYF.

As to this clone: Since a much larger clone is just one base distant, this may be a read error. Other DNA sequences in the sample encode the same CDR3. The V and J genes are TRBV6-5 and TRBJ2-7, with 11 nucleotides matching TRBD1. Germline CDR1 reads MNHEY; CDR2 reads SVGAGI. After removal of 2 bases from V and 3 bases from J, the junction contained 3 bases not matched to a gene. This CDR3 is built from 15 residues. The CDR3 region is CASSYRDRGNYEQYF. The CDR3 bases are TGTGCCAGCAGTTACCGGGACAGGGGGAACTACGAGCAGTACTTC.

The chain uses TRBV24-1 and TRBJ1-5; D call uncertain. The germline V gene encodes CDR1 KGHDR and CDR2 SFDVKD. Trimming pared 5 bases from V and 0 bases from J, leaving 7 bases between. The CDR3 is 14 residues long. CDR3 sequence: CATSGADSNQPQHF. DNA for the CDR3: TGTGCCACCAGTGGGGCAGATAGCAATCAGCCCCAGCATTTT.